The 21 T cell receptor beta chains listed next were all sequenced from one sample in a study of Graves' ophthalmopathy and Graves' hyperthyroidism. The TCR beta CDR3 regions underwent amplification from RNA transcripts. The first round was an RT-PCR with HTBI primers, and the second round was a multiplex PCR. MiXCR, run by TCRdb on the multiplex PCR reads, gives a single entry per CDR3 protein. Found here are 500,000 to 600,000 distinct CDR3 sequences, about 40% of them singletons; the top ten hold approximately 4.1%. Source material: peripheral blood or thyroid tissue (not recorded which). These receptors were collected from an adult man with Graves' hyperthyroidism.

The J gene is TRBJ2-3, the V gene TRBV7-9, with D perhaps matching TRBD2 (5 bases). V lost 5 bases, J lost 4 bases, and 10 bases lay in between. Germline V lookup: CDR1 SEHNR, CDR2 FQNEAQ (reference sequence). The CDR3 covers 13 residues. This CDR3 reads CASSILAADTQYF. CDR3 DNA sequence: TGTGCCAGCAGCATCCTAGCAGCAGATACGCAGTATTTT. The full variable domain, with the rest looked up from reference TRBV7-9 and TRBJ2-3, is DTGVSQNPRHKITKRGQNVTFRCDPISEHNRLYWYRQTLGQGPEFLTYFQNEAQLEKSRLLSDRFSAERPKGSFSTLEIQRTEQGDSAMYLCASSILAADTQYFGPGTRLTVL.

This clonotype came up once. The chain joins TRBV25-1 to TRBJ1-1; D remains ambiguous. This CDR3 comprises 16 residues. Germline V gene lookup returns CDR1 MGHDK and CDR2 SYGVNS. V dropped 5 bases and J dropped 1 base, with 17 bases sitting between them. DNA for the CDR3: TGTGCCAGCAGTTCACCTTCCCGGACGGGGAACACTGAAGCTTTCTTT. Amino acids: CASSSPSRTGNTEAFF. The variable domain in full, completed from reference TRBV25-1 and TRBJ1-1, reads EADIYQTPRYLVIGTGKKITLECSQTMGHDKMYWYQQDPGMELHLIHYSYGVNSTEKGDLSSESTVSRIRTEHFPLTLESARPSHTSQYLCASSSPSRTGNTEAFFGQGTRLTVV.

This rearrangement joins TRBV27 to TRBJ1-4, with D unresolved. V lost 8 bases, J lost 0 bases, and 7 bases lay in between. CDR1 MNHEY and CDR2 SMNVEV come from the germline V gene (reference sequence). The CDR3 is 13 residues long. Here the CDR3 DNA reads TGTGCCAGCCACACAGCAACTAATGAAAAACTGTTTTTT. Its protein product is CASHTATNEKLFF.

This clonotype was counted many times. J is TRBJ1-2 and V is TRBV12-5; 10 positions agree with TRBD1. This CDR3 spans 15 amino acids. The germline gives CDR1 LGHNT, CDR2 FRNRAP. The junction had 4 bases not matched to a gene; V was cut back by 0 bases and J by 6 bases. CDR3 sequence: CASGLVRDRGHGYTF. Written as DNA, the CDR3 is TGTGCTAGTGGTTTGGTACGGGACAGGGGCCATGGCTACACCTTC.

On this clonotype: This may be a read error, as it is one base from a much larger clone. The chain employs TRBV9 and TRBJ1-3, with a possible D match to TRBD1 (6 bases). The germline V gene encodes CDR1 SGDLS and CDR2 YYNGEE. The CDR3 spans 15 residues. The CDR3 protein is CASSATGTAGNTTYF. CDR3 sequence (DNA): TGTGCCAGCAGCGCGACAGGAACGGCTGGAAACACCACATATTTT.

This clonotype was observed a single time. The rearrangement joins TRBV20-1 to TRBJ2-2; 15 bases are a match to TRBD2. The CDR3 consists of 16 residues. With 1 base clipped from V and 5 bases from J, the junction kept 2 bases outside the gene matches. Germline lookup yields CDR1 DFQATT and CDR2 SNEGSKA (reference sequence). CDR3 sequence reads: CSARVGTSGRTGELFF. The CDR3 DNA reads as TGCAGTGCTAGAGTCGGGACTAGCGGGAGGACCGGGGAGCTGTTTTTT.

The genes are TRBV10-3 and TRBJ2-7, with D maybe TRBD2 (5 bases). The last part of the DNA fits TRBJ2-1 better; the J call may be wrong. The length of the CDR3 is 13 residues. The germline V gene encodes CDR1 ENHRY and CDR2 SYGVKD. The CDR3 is CAISDGFGGEQFF. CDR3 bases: TGTGCCATCAGTGATGGGTTCGGAGGTGAGCAGTTCTTC.

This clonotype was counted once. The chain's CDR3 is CASRVNRAQDKAFF. The CDR3 bases are TGTGCCAGCAGGGTCAACAGGGCTCAGGACAAAGCTTTCTTT. This chain uses TRBV2 with TRBJ1-1, with a weak D call TRBD1 (6 bases). Trimming pared 6 bases from V and 9 bases from J, leaving 20 bases between. The CDR3 loop spans 14 amino acids. CDR1 and CDR2 from the germline V gene are SNHLY and FYNNEI.

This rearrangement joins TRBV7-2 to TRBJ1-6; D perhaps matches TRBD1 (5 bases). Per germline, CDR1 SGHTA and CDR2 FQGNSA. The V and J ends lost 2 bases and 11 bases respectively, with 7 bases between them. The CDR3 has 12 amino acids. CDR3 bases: TGTGCCAGCAGCTTAATGGGGGCACCCCTCCACTTT. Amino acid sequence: CASSLMGAPLHF.

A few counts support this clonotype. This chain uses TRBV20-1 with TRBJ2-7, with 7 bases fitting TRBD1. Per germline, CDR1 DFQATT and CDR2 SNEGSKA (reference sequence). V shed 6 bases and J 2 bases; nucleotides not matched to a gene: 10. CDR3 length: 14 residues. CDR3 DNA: TGCAGTGCGGGCACAGGGGATAGGGCCTACGAGCAGTACTTC. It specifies CSAGTGDRAYEQYF.

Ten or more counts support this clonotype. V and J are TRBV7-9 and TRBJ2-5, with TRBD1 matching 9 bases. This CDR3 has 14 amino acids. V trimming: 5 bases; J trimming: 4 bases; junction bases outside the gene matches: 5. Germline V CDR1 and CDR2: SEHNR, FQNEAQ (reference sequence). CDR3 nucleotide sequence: TGTGCCAGCAGCCTGGACAGGGGAGGAGAGACCCAGTACTTC. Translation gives CASSLDRGGETQYF.

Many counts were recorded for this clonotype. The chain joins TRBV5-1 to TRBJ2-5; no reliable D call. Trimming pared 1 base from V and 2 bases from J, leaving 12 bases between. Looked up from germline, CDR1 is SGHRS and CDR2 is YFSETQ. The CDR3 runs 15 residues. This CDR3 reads CASSLTAPQQETQYF. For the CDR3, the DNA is TGCGCCAGCAGCTTGACAGCGCCTCAACAAGAGACCCAGTACTTC. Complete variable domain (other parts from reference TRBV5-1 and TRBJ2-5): KAGVTQTPRYLIKTRGQQVTLSCSPISGHRSVSWYQQTPGQGLQFLFEYFSETQRNKGNFPGRFSGRQFSNSRSEMNVSTLELGDSALYLCASSLTAPQQETQYFGPGTRLLVL.

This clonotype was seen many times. CDR3 in amino acids: CASSQVWSGSQETQYF. The DNA for the CDR3 is TGTGCCAGCAGCCAAGTCTGGTCAGGCTCTCAAGAGACCCAGTACTTC. The chain is built from TRBV4-2 and TRBJ2-5; D not resolved. Trimming took 1 base from V and 2 from J, leaving 14 bases between them. The CDR3 contains 16 residues. The germline CDR1 and CDR2 sequences are LGHNA and YNFKEQ.

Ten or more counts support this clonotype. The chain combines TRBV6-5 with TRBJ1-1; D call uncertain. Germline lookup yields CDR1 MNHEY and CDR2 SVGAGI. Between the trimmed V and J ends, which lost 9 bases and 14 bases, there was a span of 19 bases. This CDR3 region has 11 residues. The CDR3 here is CASWGSSAVFF. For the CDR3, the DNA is TGTGCCAGTTGGGGAAGTTCCGCCGTGTTCTTT.

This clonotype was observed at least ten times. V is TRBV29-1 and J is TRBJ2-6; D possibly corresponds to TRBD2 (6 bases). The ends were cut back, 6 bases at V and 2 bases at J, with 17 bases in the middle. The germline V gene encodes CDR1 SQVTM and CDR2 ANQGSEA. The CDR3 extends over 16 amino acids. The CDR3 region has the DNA TGCAGCGTCGCCGGCGAGTGGGGGGCTGGGGCCAACGTCCTGACTTTC. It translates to CSVAGEWGAGANVLTF.

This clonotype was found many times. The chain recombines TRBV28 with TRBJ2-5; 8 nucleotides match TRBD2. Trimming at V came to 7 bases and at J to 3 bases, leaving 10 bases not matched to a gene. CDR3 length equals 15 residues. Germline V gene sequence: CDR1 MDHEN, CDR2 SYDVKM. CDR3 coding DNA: TGTGCCAGCACCTCGGGTGGACTAGCTAAAGAGACCCAGTACTTC. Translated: CASTSGGLAKETQYF.

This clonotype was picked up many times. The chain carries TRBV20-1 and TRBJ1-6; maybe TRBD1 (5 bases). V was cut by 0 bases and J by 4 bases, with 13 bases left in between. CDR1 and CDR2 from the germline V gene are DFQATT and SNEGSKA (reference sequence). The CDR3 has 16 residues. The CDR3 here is CSARDPLGPYNSPLHF. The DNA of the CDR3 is TGCAGTGCTAGAGATCCGCTGGGGCCTTATAATTCACCCCTCCACTTT.

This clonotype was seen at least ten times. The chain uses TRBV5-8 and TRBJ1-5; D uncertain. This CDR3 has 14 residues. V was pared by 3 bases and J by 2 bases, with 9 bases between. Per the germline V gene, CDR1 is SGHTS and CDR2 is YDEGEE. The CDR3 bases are TGTGCCAGCAGCTGGGGTTTTGGCAATCAGCCCCAGCATTTT. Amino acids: CASSWGFGNQPQHF.

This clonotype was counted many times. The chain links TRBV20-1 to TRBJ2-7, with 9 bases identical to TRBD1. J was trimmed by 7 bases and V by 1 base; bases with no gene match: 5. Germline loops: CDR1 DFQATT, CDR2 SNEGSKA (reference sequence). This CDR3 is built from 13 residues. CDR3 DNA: TGCAGTGCTAGAGGGACAGGGGAGGTGGAGCAGTACTTC. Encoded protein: CSARGTGEVEQYF.

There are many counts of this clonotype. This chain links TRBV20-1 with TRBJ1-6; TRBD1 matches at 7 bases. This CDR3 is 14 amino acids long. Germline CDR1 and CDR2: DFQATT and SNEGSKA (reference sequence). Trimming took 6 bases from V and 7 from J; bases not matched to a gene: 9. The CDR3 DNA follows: TGCAGTGCCACGACAGGGAGGCCGAATTCACCCCTCCACTTT. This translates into CSATTGRPNSPLHF.

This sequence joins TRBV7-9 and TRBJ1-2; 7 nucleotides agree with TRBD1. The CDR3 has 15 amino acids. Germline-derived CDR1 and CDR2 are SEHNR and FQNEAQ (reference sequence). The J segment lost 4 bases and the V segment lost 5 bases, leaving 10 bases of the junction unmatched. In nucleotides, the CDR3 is TGTGCCAGCAGCCCCGACAGGGACCTCAGCTATGGCTACACCTTC. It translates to CASSPDRDLSYGYTF.